These 28 T cell receptor beta chains share one sample of origin, sequenced in a study of persistence of HIV-infected CD4 T cells. This was the immunoSEQ version 4 assay in survey mode. Data came from immunoSEQ multiplex PCR; TCRdb stores just in-frame clones and leaves some out. The data hold more than 35,000 clones, with 75% to 90% observed a single time. Lysates of CMV-infected fibroblasts at approximately 9.6 ug/mL stimulated these cells. CD40L/CD69 double-negative CD45RO-high memory CD4+ T cells were collected. Antigens of these TCRs are unknown. The sequencing here drew on CD4+ T cells sorted from PBMCs after roughly 20-hour stimulation, taken from a patient who received antiretroviral therapy. Receptors originate from an adult man with HIV who was CMV-seropositive.

The rearrangement links TRBV19 to TRBJ1-5, with D possibly matching TRBD1 (5 bases). This CDR3 has 14 residues. V was clipped by 5 bases and J by 7 bases, with 15 bases between them. Germline loops: CDR1 LNHDA, CDR2 SQIVND (reference sequence). CDR3 in DNA: TGTGCCAGTAGTCTCCTCGAGGGGAACCAGCCCCAGCATTTT. It is translated as CASSLLEGNQPQHF. The full variable domain, its missing parts supplied by reference TRBV19 and TRBJ1-5, is DGGITQSPKYLFRKEGQNVTLSCEQNLNHDAMYWYRQDPGQGLRLIYYSQIVNDFQKGDIAEGYSVSREKKESFPLTVTSAQKNPTAFYLCASSLLEGNQPQHFGDGTRLSIL.

The genes are TRBV19 and TRBJ1-4; 7 bases line up with TRBD1. Trimming at V came to 5 bases and at J to 4 bases, leaving 7 bases not matched to a gene. The CDR3 spans 15 residues. Germline V gives CDR1 LNHDA, CDR2 SQIVND (reference sequence). The CDR3: CASSPGTAINEKLFF. The CDR3 DNA is TGTGCCAGTAGTCCCGGGACAGCCATTAATGAAAAACTGTTTTTT. The variable domain in full, with the rest retrieved from reference TRBV19 and TRBJ1-4, is DGGITQSPKYLFRKEGQNVTLSCEQNLNHDAMYWYRQDPGQGLRLIYYSQIVNDFQKGDIAEGYSVSREKKESFPLTVTSAQKNPTAFYLCASSPGTAINEKLFFGSGTQLSVL.

The chain joins TRBV29-1 to TRBJ2-2; D assignment may be TRBD1 or TRBD2 (6 bases each). The V and J ends lost 4 bases and 7 bases respectively, with 16 bases between them. Looked up from germline, CDR1 is SQVTM and CDR2 is ANQGSEA. The CDR3 sequence is 14 residues long. The CDR3 region has the DNA TGCAGCGTTGCCCGGGGGCAGGGGAGCGGGGAGCTGTTTTTT. It translates to CSVARGQGSGELFF.

The gene calls are TRBV9 and TRBJ1-3; D is unresolved. V dropped 0 bases and J dropped 4 bases, with 8 bases sitting between them. Per the germline V gene, CDR1 is SGDLS and CDR2 is YYNGEE. The CDR3 has 14 residues. CDR3 sequence (DNA): TGTGCCAGCAGCGTAGAAGGAGTGGGAAACACCATATATTTT. The encoded protein is CASSVEGVGNTIYF.

The gene calls are TRBV21-1 and TRBJ1-5; the table names TRBD1, a call not compared with the DNA. TRBV21-1 is a known pseudogene. The CDR3 sequence is 19 residues long. The DNA for the CDR3 is TGTGCCAGCAGCTTAACCGGGACAGGTGAACTCTATAGCAATCAGCCCCAGCATTTT. Its translation is CASSLTGTGELYSNQPQHF.

This sequence joins TRBV12-3 or TRBV12-4 and TRBJ1-1; 7 bases fit TRBD1. The CDR3 sequence is 13 residues long. V was clipped by 6 bases and J by 5 bases; unmatched bases: 6. CDR3 loop: CASSRNRGTEAFF. The DNA for the CDR3 is TGTGCCAGCAGCCGAAACAGGGGAACTGAAGCTTTCTTT.

V is TRBV2 and J is TRBJ2-2, with D hard to call. Trimming pared 7 bases from V and 2 bases from J, leaving 11 bases between. From germline, CDR1 is SNHLY and CDR2 FYNNEI. The CDR3 runs 14 residues. The CDR3 here is CASNLAPNTGELFF. CDR3 nucleotide sequence: TGTGCCAGCAACTTAGCACCTAACACCGGGGAGCTGTTTTTT.

V usage is TRBV6-5 and J usage is TRBJ2-7; 12 nucleotides align to TRBD2. Germline-derived CDR1 and CDR2 are MNHEY and SVGAGI. This CDR3 has 14 amino acids. Trimming removed 4 bases from V and 5 bases from J; junction bases left unmatched: 3. The CDR3 region has the DNA TGTGCCAGCAGTTCCAGGACTAGCGGGAACGAGCAGTACTTC. Translating it yields CASSSRTSGNEQYF.

This clone has a handful of counts. V is TRBV12-3 or TRBV12-4 and J is TRBJ1-1; no firm D call. This CDR3 is built from 12 residues. With 4 bases removed from V and 3 bases from J, the gap between germline ends came to 6 bases. The CDR3 is CASSWRYTEAFF. The CDR3 bases are TGTGCCAGCAGTTGGAGGTACACTGAAGCTTTCTTT.

CDR3 sequence reads: CASSVNRGRNTIYF. The DNA of the CDR3 is TGTGCCAGCAGTGTAAACAGGGGGCGGAACACCATATATTTT. The rearrangement joins TRBV27 to TRBJ1-3, with TRBD1 matching over 9 bases. This CDR3 has 14 amino acids. Germline V gene lookup returns CDR1 MNHEY and CDR2 SMNVEV (reference sequence). V lost 5 bases, J lost 7 bases, and 6 bases stayed unmatched.

The chain recombines TRBV5-5 with TRBJ1-2; tentative D call: TRBD1 (6 bases). V was shortened by 0 bases and J by 4 bases, with 13 bases between the two germline ends. The CDR3 has 15 amino acids. Germline assignment: CDR1 SGHKS and CDR2 YYEKEE (reference sequence). This CDR3 reads CASSLGAGEVYGYTF. The CDR3 region has the DNA TGTGCCAGCAGCTTGGGGGCAGGGGAAGTCTATGGCTACACCTTC.

CDR3 protein: CASSPYGVSGESPLHF. The CDR3 DNA reads TGTGCCAGTAGCCCATACGGGGTGTCAGGGGAATCACCCCTCCACTTT. This chain links TRBV19 with TRBJ1-6; TRBD1 is a possible D gene (6 bases). Germline lookup yields CDR1 LNHDA and CDR2 SQIVND (reference sequence). Trimming cost V 6 bases and J 10 bases, with 22 bases left between them. CDR3 size: 16 residues.

DNA of the CDR3: TGTGCCAGCAGTTTCGGACAGAATAATTCACCCCTCCACTTT. It translates to CASSFGQNNSPLHF. The V call is TRBV27, the J call TRBJ1-6, with D perhaps matching TRBD1 (6 bases). V was pared by 3 bases and J by 5 bases, with 8 bases between. The CDR3 contains 14 residues. From germline, CDR1 is MNHEY and CDR2 SMNVEV (reference sequence).

With respect to this clone: Other DNA sequences within the sample encode an identical CDR3. The chain combines TRBV19 with TRBJ2-7, with TRBD1 matching over 8 bases. CDR3 length: 14 residues. CDR1 LNHDA and CDR2 SQIVND come from the germline V gene (reference sequence). Unmatched junction bases numbered 6, after V lost 6 bases and J lost 2 bases. CDR3 in DNA: TGTGCCAGTAGAGGGACAGGCGAAGCCTACGAGCAGTACTTC. Protein: CASRGTGEAYEQYF.

This clone was detected only once. The V gene is TRBV6-5, the J gene TRBJ2-5; 9 bases map to TRBD1. CDR1 is MNHEY and CDR2 is SVGAGI in the germline V gene. J was trimmed by 5 bases and V by 0 bases; bases with no gene match: 4. The CDR3 is made up of 15 amino acids. The CDR3 sequence: CASSYSTGGAETQYF. The CDR3 DNA reads as TGTGCCAGCAGTTACTCAACAGGGGGCGCGGAGACCCAGTACTTC.

J is TRBJ1-6 and V is TRBV6-1; D uncertain. This CDR3 has 17 residues. V was clipped by 4 bases and J by 0 bases, with 13 bases between them. The germline V gene has CDR1 MNHNS and CDR2 SASEGT. CDR3 residues: CASSVKSASSYNSPLHF. For the CDR3, the DNA is TGTGCCAGCAGTGTAAAATCAGCGAGCTCCTATAATTCACCCCTCCACTTT.

J is TRBJ2-3 and V is TRBV7-9; no firm D call. The CDR3 is 13 amino acids. Germline CDR1 SEHNR, CDR2 FQNEAQ (reference sequence). Trimming removed 5 bases at V and 4 bases at J, with 10 bases between. The CDR3 loop reads CASSPKWADTQYF. CDR3 in DNA: TGTGCCAGCAGCCCAAAATGGGCAGATACGCAGTATTTT.

V and J are TRBV28 and TRBJ2-1, with 9 positions matching TRBD1. CDR1 MDHEN and CDR2 SYDVKM come from the germline V gene. The CDR3 sequence is 14 residues long. Written as DNA, the CDR3 is TGTGCAGCATCCGGGACAGGGACGAATACTGAGCAGTTCTTC. Its protein is CAASGTGTNTEQFF.

The chain is built from TRBV18 and TRBJ1-1; no firm D call. The CDR3 spans 14 residues. The V and J ends lost 2 bases and 2 bases respectively, with 9 bases between them. Germline V lookup: CDR1 KGHSH, CDR2 LQKENI. The CDR3 DNA follows: TGTGCCAGCTCACCAATCACGAGAAACACTGAAGCTTTCTTT. Protein product: CASSPITRNTEAFF.

The V gene is TRBV5-1, the J gene TRBJ1-3; D is unclear. Trimming took 3 bases from V and 5 from J, leaving 9 bases between them. Germline CDR1 is SGHRS and CDR2 is YFSETQ. The length of the CDR3 is 13 residues. CDR3 amino acids: CASSSDGRNTIYF. The CDR3, as DNA: TGCGCCAGCAGCTCGGATGGAAGAAACACCATATATTTT. The full variable domain, its missing parts supplied by reference TRBV5-1 and TRBJ1-3, is KAGVTQTPRYLIKTRGQQVTLSCSPISGHRSVSWYQQTPGQGLQFLFEYFSETQRNKGNFPGRFSGRQFSNSRSEMNVSTLELGDSALYLCASSSDGRNTIYFGEGSWLTVV.

The rearrangement links TRBV7-3 to TRBJ1-6; 8 nucleotides match TRBD1. This CDR3 region has 18 residues. From germline, CDR1 is SGHTA and CDR2 FQGTGA. V gave up 1 base and J gave up 5 bases; unmatched junction bases: 10. The CDR3 reads CASSLRGRAGGDNSPLHF. CDR3 nucleotides: TGTGCCAGCAGCTTAAGGGGTCGGGCAGGGGGCGATAATTCACCCCTCCACTTT.

This clone was detected only a few times. This chain connects TRBV3-1 (or the pseudogene TRBV3-2) to TRBJ1-1, with D unclear. Germline V gene lookup returns CDR1 LGHDT and CDR2 YNNKEL (reference sequence). Deletions cut 0 bases from V and 12 bases from J, with 11 bases between. The CDR3 is made up of 12 amino acids. DNA of the CDR3: TGTGCCAGCAGCCAAGATAGAGGGAAGCCTTTCTTT. Encoded protein: CASSQDRGKPFF.

The rearrangement joins TRBV28 to TRBJ2-2, with D tentatively TRBD1 or TRBD2 (6 bases each). The CDR3 loop spans 17 amino acids. Germline CDR1 reads MDHEN; CDR2 reads SYDVKM. V was trimmed by 6 bases and J by 3 bases, leaving 20 bases between them. The DNA of the CDR3 is TGTGCCAGCAGGGCCGGGGGCGGACTGTCTCACACCGGGGAGCTGTTTTTT. Protein: CASRAGGGLSHTGELFF.

The chain carries TRBV28 and TRBJ2-1; no reliable D call. Trimming pared 5 bases from V and 3 bases from J, leaving 11 bases between. From germline, CDR1 is MDHEN and CDR2 SYDVKM. CDR3 length equals 14 residues. CDR3 in DNA: TGTGCCAGCAGTCCCCCCCGTTTCTACAATGAGCAGTTCTTC. Protein sequence: CASSPPRFYNEQFF.

The chain joins TRBV4-1 to TRBJ1-4; 8 positions agree with TRBD1. This CDR3 comprises 17 residues. V shed 1 base and J 3 bases; nucleotides not matched to a gene: 7. Germline V gene data show CDR1 as MGHRA and CDR2 as YSYEKL. The CDR3 sequence is CASSQGTGQKANEKLFF. Here the CDR3 DNA reads TGCGCCAGCAGCCAAGGGACAGGGCAGAAAGCTAATGAAAAACTGTTTTTT.

The rearrangement links TRBV5-1 to TRBJ2-7, with TRBD1 matching over 11 bases. In germline, CDR1 is SGHRS, CDR2 YFSETQ. The CDR3 runs 15 residues. The ends lost 3 bases at V and 5 bases at J; junction bases unmatched: 7. The CDR3 protein is CASSSWTGGGNEQYF. CDR3 nucleotide sequence: TGCGCCAGCAGCTCTTGGACAGGGGGCGGGAACGAGCAGTACTTC.

By proportion, this clone is medium-sized. The rearrangement links TRBV5-8 to TRBJ1-5; a possible D gene is TRBD1 (6 bases). CDR1 and CDR2 from the germline V gene are SGHTS and YDEGEE. The V end was cut by 3 bases, the J end by 3 bases, with 13 bases between. The CDR3 spans 15 residues. The chain's CDR3 is CASSSGQKINQPQHF. The CDR3 DNA reads as TGTGCCAGCAGCTCCGGACAGAAAATCAATCAGCCCCAGCATTTT.

The J gene is TRBJ1-1, the V gene TRBV6-2 or TRBV6-3; D uncertain. The V end lost 6 bases, the J end lost 5 bases, and 13 bases lay between the germline ends. The CDR3 runs 13 residues. Germline values: CDR1 MNHEY, CDR2 SVGEGT. DNA of the CDR3: TGTGCCAGCAGCTTCGACACCGATACTGAAGCTTTCTTT. Protein sequence: CASSFDTDTEAFF.